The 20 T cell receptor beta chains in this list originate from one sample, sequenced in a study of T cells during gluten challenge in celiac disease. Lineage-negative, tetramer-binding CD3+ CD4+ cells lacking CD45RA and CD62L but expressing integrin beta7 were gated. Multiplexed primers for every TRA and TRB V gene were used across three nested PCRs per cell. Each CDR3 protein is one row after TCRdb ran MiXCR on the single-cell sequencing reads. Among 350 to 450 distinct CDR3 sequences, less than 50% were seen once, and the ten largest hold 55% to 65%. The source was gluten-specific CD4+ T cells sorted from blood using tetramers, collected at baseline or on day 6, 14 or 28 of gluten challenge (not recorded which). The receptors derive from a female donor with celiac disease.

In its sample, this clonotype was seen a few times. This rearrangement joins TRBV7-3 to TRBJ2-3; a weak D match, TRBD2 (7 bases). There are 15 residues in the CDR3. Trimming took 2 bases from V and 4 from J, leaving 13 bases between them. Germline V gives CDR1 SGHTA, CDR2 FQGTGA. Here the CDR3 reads CASSLYGGPSDTQYF. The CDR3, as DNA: TGTGCCAGCAGCTTATACGGGGGGCCCTCAGATACGCAGTATTTT.

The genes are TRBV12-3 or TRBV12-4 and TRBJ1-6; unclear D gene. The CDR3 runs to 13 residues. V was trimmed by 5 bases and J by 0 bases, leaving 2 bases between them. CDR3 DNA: TGTGCCAGCAGTAGCTCCTATAATTCACCCCTCCACTTT. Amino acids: CASSSSYNSPLHF.

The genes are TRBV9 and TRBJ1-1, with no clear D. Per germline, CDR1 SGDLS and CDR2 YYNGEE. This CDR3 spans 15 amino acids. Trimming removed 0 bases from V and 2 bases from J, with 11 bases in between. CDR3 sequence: CASSVGAEGNTEAFF. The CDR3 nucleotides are TGTGCCAGCAGCGTAGGGGCAGAAGGAAACACTGAAGCTTTCTTT.

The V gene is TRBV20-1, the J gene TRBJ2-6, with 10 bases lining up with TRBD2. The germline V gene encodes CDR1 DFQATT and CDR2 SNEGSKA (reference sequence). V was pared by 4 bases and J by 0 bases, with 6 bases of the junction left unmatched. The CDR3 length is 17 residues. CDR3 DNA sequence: TGCAGTGCTAACCGAGCGGGGGGGATCTCTGGGGCCAACGTCCTGACTTTC. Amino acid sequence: CSANRAGGISGANVLTF.

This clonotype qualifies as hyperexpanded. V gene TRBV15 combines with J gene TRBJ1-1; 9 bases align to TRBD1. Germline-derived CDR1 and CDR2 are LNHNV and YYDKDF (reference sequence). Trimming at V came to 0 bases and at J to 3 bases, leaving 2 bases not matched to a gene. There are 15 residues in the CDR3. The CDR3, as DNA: TGTGCCACCAGCAGAGAGAGGACAGGGGACACTGAAGCTTTCTTT. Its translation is CATSRERTGDTEAFF.

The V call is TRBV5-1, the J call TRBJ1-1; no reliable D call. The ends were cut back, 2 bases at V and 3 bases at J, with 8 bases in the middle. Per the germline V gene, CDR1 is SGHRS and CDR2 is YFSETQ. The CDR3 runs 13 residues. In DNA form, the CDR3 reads TGCGCCAGCAGCTTTTCTCTGGACACTGAAGCTTTCTTT. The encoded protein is CASSFSLDTEAFF.

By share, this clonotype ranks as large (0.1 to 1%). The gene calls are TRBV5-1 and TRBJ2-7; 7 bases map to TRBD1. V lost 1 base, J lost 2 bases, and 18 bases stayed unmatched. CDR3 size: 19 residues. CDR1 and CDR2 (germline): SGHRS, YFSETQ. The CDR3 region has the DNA TGCGCCAGCAGCTTGCTGGCGGCTGCTACAGGGGAACGGACCTACGAGCAGTACTTC. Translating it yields CASSLLAAATGERTYEQYF.

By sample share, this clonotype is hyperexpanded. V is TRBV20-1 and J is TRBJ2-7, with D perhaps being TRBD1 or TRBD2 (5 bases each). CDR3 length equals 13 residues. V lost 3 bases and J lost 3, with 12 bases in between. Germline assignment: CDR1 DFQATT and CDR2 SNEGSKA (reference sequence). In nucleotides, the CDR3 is TGCAGTGCTAGTCCAGGGACGGACTACGAGCAGTACTTC. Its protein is CSASPGTDYEQYF.

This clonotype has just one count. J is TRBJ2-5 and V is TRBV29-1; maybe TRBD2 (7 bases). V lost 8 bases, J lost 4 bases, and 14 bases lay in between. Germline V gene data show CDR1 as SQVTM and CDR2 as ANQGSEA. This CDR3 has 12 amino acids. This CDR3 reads CSTGGAVETQYF. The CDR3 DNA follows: TGCAGCACTGGGGGGGCCGTAGAGACCCAGTACTTC.

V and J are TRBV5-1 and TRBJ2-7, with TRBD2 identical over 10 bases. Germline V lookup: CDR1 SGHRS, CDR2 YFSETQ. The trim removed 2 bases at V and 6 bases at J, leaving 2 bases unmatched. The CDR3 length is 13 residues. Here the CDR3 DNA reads TGCGCCAGCAGCTTCGGGACTAGCGTCGAGCAGTACTTC. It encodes CASSFGTSVEQYF.

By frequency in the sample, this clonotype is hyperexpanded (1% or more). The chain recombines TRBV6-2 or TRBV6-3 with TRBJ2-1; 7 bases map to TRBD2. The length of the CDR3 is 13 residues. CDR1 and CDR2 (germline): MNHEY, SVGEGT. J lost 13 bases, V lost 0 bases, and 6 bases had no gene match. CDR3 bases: TGTGCCAGCAGTTACTCCCATGAGGGACTACAGTTCTTC. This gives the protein CASSYSHEGLQFF.

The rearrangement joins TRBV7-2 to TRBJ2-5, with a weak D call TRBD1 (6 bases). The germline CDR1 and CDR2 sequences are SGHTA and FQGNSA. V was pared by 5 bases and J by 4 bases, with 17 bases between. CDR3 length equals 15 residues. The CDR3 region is CASSIRALGGETQYF. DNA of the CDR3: TGTGCCAGCAGCATACGGGCCCTAGGGGGAGAGACCCAGTACTTC.

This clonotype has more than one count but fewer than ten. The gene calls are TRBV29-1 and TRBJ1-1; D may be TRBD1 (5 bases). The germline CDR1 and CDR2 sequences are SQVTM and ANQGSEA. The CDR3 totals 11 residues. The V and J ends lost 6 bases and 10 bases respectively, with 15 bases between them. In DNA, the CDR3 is TGCAGCGTCGGACATGGGGAGAGAGCTTTCTTT. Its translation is CSVGHGERAFF.

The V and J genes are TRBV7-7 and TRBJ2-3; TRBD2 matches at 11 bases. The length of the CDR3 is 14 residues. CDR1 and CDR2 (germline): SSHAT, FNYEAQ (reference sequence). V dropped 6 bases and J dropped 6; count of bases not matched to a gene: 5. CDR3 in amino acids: CASSTLAGGDTQYF. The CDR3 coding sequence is TGTGCCAGCAGTACGCTAGCGGGAGGCGATACGCAGTATTTT.

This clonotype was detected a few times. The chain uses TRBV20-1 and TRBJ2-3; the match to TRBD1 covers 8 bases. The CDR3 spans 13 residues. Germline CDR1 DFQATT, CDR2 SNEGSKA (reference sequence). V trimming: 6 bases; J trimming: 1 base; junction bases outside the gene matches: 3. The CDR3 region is CSAEQGGTDTQYF. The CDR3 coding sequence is TGCAGTGCGGAACAGGGGGGCACAGATACGCAGTATTTT.

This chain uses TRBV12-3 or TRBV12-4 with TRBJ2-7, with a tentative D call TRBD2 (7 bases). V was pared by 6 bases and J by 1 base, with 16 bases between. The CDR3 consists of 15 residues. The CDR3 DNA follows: TGTGCCAGCAGACAACGGGGGGCCCCTTCCTACGAGCAGTACTTC. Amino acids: CASRQRGAPSYEQYF.

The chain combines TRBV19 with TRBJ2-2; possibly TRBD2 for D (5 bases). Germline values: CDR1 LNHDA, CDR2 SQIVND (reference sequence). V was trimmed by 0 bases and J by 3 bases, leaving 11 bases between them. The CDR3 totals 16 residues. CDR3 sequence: CASSIDRGWDTGELFF. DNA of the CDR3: TGTGCCAGTAGTATAGATAGAGGGTGGGACACCGGGGAGCTGTTTTTT.

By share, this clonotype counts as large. The CDR3 bases are TGCAGCGTTTGGGCGGGGACCTACAATGAGCAGTTCTTC. Encoded protein: CSVWAGTYNEQFF. The chain has TRBV29-1 and TRBJ2-1, with D possibly TRBD2 on 6 matching bases. Germline loops: CDR1 SQVTM, CDR2 ANQGSEA. CDR3 length: 13 residues. V lost 5 bases and J 2 bases, leaving 10 bases between the germline ends.

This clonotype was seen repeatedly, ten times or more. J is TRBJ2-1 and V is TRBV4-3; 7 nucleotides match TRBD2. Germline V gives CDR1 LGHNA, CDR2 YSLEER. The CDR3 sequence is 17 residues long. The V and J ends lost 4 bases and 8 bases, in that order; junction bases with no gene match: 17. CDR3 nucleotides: TGCGCCAGCAGCCGCTTGCTGGGGGGGGGGGGGATGGATGAGCAGTTCTTC. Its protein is CASSRLLGGGGMDEQFF.

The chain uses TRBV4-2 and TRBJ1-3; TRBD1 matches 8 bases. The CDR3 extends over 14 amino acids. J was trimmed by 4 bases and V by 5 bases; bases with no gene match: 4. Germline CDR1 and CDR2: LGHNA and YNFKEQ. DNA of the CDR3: TGTGCCAGCAGCTCACGACAGGGGGGAAACACCATATATTTT. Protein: CASSSRQGGNTIYF.